The 21 T cell receptor beta chains reported below all come from one sample, sequenced in a study of T cell responses to AZD1222 COVID-19 vaccine. Method: immunoSEQ multiplex PCR; TCRdb's copy keeps in-frame clones and lacks some. The sample records over 130,000 clones, 85% to 90% being singletons. The sample consisted of peripheral blood, taken 28 days after the second AZD1222 dose. Every receptor here comes from an adult who received the AZD1222 COVID-19 vaccine.

J is TRBJ2-1 and V is TRBV5-4, with TRBD2 identical over 10 bases. The CDR3 totals 16 residues. J was trimmed by 7 bases and V by 4 bases; bases with no gene match: 11. Germline V lookup: CDR1 SGHNT, CDR2 YYREEE (reference sequence). The DNA for the CDR3 is TGTGCCAGCAGCCCCGAAGCGGGAGGGCACCGGAATGAGCAGTTCTTC. Its translation is CASSPEAGGHRNEQFF.

This clone was found once. The chain joins TRBV6-6 to TRBJ1-1, with D unresolved. Germline CDR1 is MNHNY and CDR2 is SVGAGI (reference sequence). Trimming cost V 7 bases and J 0 bases, with 3 bases left between them. CDR3 length: 11 residues. The CDR3 spells CASTLNTEAFF. The CDR3 bases are TGTGCCAGCACCTTGAACACTGAAGCTTTCTTT.

The chain links TRBV7-2 to TRBJ2-7, with D perhaps TRBD2 (6 bases). The CDR3 has 17 residues. The V end was cut by 4 bases, the J end by 2 bases, with 21 bases between. Germline V lookup: CDR1 SGHTA, CDR2 FQGNSA. The CDR3 sequence: CASSSPRIAGSPYEQYF. CDR3 DNA sequence: TGTGCCAGCAGCTCCCCCCGAATTGCGGGAAGCCCCTACGAGCAGTACTTC.

This clone was seen a single time. The chain has TRBV7-2 and TRBJ2-1; tentatively, D is TRBD1 or TRBD2 (6 bases each). The CDR3 runs to 15 residues. CDR1 and CDR2 (germline): SGHTA, FQGNSA. V shed 0 bases and J shed 3 bases, with 9 bases lying between them. CDR3 residues: CASSLAGGYYNEQFF. CDR3 bases: TGTGCCAGCAGCTTAGCCGGGGGCTACTACAATGAGCAGTTCTTC.

This chain links TRBV19 with TRBJ1-5; perhaps TRBD1 as D (6 bases). This CDR3 has 12 amino acids. The germline V gene encodes CDR1 LNHDA and CDR2 SQIVND (reference sequence). Trimming removed 5 bases from V and 9 bases from J, with 11 bases in between. The CDR3 nucleotides are TGTGCCAGTAGTGACAGGCTATTGCCCCAGCATTTT. Translating gives CASSDRLLPQHF.

The CDR3 sequence: CASSQIPSGLGYGYTF. In nucleotides, the CDR3 is TGTGCCAGCAGCCAGATCCCTTCCGGGCTTGGCTATGGCTACACCTTC. The chain couples TRBV7-9 to TRBJ1-2; no clear D gene. V was pared by 5 bases and J by 4 bases, with 20 bases between. The germline V gene has CDR1 SEHNR and CDR2 FQNEAQ (reference sequence). The CDR3 is 16 amino acids.

The CDR3 DNA is TGTGCCAGTGGTAAGACTAGCGGGGGAACCACAATTACAATGAGGCAGTTCTTC. Its translation: CASGKTSGGTTITMRQFF. The chain combines TRBV19 with TRBJ2-1, with 12 nucleotides matching TRBD2. The germline gives CDR1 LNHDA, CDR2 SQIVND (reference sequence). The CDR3 covers 18 residues. V lost 8 bases and J lost 12; bases outside the gene matches: 23.

This chain links TRBV7-8 with TRBJ2-6; D is perhaps TRBD2 (5 bases). V was clipped by 7 bases and J by 0 bases, with 16 bases between them. The CDR3 is 17 residues long. Germline V lookup: CDR1 SGHVS, CDR2 FQNEAQ. For the CDR3, the DNA is TGTGCCAGCATCGAGGGTAGGGTGAGCTCTGGGGCCAACGTCCTGACTTTC. It codes for CASIEGRVSSGANVLTF.

This rearrangement joins TRBV24-1 to TRBJ2-7; D not certain. The germline V and J ends were trimmed by 2 bases and 5 bases, with 9 bases remaining between them. This CDR3 contains 13 residues. In germline, CDR1 is KGHDR, CDR2 SFDVKD. The CDR3 sequence: CATSDSIANEQYF. For the CDR3, the DNA is TGTGCCACCAGTGATTCGATTGCCAACGAGCAGTACTTC.

V gene TRBV2 combines with J gene TRBJ2-7; D not certain. CDR1 is SNHLY, CDR2 FYNNEI, per germline. V dropped 4 bases and J dropped 2 bases, with 9 bases sitting between them. This CDR3 is built from 13 residues. The CDR3 region is CASSVSDTYEQYF. As DNA, the CDR3 is TGTGCCAGCAGTGTGTCTGACACCTACGAGCAGTACTTC.

A single count supports this clone. The V gene is TRBV2, the J gene TRBJ2-7; 11 bases align to TRBD2. V shed 6 bases and J 5 bases; nucleotides not matched to a gene: 12. CDR3 length equals 16 residues. CDR1 and CDR2 (germline): SNHLY, FYNNEI. CDR3 loop: CASRASGRTGLHEQYF. The DNA of the CDR3 is TGTGCCAGCAGGGCTAGCGGGAGGACAGGACTCCACGAGCAGTACTTC. The complete variable domain, with remaining parts taken from reference TRBV2 and TRBJ2-7, reads EPEVTQTPSHQVTQMGQEVILRCVPISNHLYFYWYRQILGQKVEFLVSFYNNEISEKSEIFDDQFSVERPDGSNFTLKIRSTKLEDSAMYFCASRASGRTGLHEQYFGPGTRLTVT.

This clone appeared a few times. The V and J genes are TRBV5-5 and TRBJ2-2; 9 positions agree with TRBD2. Per germline, CDR1 SGHKS and CDR2 YYEKEE (reference sequence). Trimming cost V 1 base and J 5 bases; bases outside gene matches: 6. The CDR3 has 16 amino acids. The CDR3 spells CASSLLAGGPTGELFF. In DNA form, the CDR3 reads TGTGCCAGCAGCTTGTTGGCGGGAGGGCCGACCGGGGAGCTGTTTTTT.

Only a few counts were recorded for this clone. This chain links TRBV19 with TRBJ2-2, with a tentative D call TRBD2 (6 bases). Trimming removed 3 bases at V and 1 base at J, with 9 bases between. There are 15 residues in the CDR3. Germline V gene data show CDR1 as LNHDA and CDR2 as SQIVND (reference sequence). CDR3 in amino acids: CASSIGSGNTGELFF. CDR3 in DNA: TGTGCCAGTAGTATCGGTAGCGGGAACACCGGGGAGCTGTTTTTT.

J is TRBJ2-1 and V is TRBV6-2 or TRBV6-3; the match to TRBD2 covers 13 bases. Germline V gene lookup returns CDR1 MNHEY and CDR2 SVGEGT. The length of the CDR3 is 14 residues. V shed 5 bases and J 8 bases; nucleotides not matched to a gene: 3. In nucleotides, the CDR3 is TGTGCCAGCAGTAACGGACTAGCGGGAGATGAGCAGTTCTTC. Encoded protein: CASSNGLAGDEQFF.

The V gene is TRBV24-1, the J gene TRBJ1-5; no definite D call. The CDR3 covers 13 residues. V shed 7 bases and J shed 8 bases, with 14 bases lying between them. Germline V lookup: CDR1 KGHDR, CDR2 SFDVKD. As DNA, the CDR3 is TGTGCCACCAGAAAATCAGCCAGTGAGCCCCAGCATTTT. Encoded protein: CATRKSASEPQHF.

DNA of the CDR3: TGTGCCAGTAGTATAGTGGGACAGGGAACCGGGGAGCTGTTTTTT. Translated, it gives CASSIVGQGTGELFF. J is TRBJ2-2 and V is TRBV19; 9 bases are shared with TRBD1. There are 15 residues in the CDR3. The germline V gene encodes CDR1 LNHDA and CDR2 SQIVND (reference sequence). V dropped 1 base and J dropped 5; count of bases not matched to a gene: 2.

V is TRBV10-3 and J is TRBJ1-1; TRBD1 matches at 7 bases. This CDR3 region has 15 residues. The V gene's germline CDR1 is ENHRY and CDR2 SYGVKD. J lost 3 bases, V lost 9 bases, and 13 bases had no gene match. CDR3 in amino acids: CAMARTGTADTEAFF. The CDR3 DNA is TGTGCCATGGCCCGTACCGGGACAGCGGACACTGAAGCTTTCTTT.

The chain uses TRBV5-1 and TRBJ1-3; D gene uncertain. CDR1 and CDR2 (germline): SGHRS, YFSETQ. V was pared by 0 bases and J by 1 base, with 17 bases between. CDR3 length: 18 residues. CDR3 DNA sequence: TGCGCCAGCAGCTTGGGGGAATGGAGGACGGGGTCTGGAAACACCATATATTTT. It codes for CASSLGEWRTGSGNTIYF.

This sequence joins TRBV10-3 and TRBJ1-2; tentatively, D is TRBD1 (5 bases). V gave up 6 bases and J gave up 8 bases, with 19 bases separating them. The germline V gene has CDR1 ENHRY and CDR2 SYGVKD. The CDR3 length is 14 residues. Here the CDR3 DNA reads TGTGCCATCAGGGCAGGGCCCTTATTCGTAGGCTACACCTTC. It translates to CAIRAGPLFVGYTF.

The chain recombines TRBV20-1 with TRBJ1-1; unclear D gene. The CDR3 runs 11 residues. CDR1 is DFQATT and CDR2 is SNEGSKA in the germline V gene (reference sequence). Between the trimmed V and J ends, which lost 1 base and 3 bases, there was a span of 3 bases. The CDR3 is CSARGDTEAFF. The CDR3 DNA follows: TGCAGTGCTAGAGGGGACACTGAAGCTTTCTTT.

The chain links TRBV9 to TRBJ1-2, with a weak D call TRBD1 (6 bases). The CDR3 totals 15 residues. The V gene's germline CDR1 is SGDLS and CDR2 YYNGEE. Trimming pared 4 bases from V and 4 bases from J, leaving 17 bases between. CDR3 residues: CASSTPTGIGYGYTF. Written as DNA, the CDR3 is TGTGCCAGCAGCACGCCTACAGGGATCGGCTATGGCTACACCTTC.